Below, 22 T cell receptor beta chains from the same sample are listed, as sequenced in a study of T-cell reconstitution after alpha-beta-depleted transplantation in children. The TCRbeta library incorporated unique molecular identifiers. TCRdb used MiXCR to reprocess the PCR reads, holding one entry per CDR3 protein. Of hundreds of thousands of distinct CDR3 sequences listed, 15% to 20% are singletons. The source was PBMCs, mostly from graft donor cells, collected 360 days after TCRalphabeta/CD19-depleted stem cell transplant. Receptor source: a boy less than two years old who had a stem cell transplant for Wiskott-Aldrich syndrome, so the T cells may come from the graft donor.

The CDR3 bases are TGTGCCAGCAGTCATCAGGGGGCCTCAGACGAGCAGTACTTC. Translated, it gives CASSHQGASDEQYF. The chain combines TRBV2 with TRBJ2-7, with TRBD1 identical over 8 bases. Looked up from germline, CDR1 is SNHLY and CDR2 is FYNNEI. This CDR3 comprises 14 residues. The ends lost 5 bases at V and 5 bases at J; junction bases unmatched: 8.

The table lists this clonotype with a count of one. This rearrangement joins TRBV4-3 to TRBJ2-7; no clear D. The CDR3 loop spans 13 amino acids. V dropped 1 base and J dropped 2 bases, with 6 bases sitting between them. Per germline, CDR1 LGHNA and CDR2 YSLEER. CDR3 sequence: CASSQGFPYEQYF. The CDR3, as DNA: TGCGCCAGCAGCCAAGGTTTTCCCTACGAGCAGTACTTC.

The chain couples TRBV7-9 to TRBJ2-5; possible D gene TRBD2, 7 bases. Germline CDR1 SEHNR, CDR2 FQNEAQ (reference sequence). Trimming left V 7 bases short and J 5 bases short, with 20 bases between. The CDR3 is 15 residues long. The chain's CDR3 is CASTQVRGGAETQYF. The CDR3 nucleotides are TGTGCCAGCACCCAAGTCAGGGGAGGGGCTGAGACCCAGTACTTC.

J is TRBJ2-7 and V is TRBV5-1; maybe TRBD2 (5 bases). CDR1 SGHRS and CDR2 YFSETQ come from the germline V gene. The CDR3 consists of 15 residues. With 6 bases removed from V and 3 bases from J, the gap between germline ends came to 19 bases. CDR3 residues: CASTPGPGEGYEQYF. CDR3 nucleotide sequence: TGCGCCAGCACCCCTGGCCCCGGGGAAGGCTACGAGCAGTACTTC.

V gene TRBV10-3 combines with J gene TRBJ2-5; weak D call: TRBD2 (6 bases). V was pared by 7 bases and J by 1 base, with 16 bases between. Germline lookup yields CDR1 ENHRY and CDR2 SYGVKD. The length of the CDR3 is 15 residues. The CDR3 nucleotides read TGTGCCATCAAAATCGGGAGCGGCTTCCAAGAGACCCAGTACTTC. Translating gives CAIKIGSGFQETQYF.

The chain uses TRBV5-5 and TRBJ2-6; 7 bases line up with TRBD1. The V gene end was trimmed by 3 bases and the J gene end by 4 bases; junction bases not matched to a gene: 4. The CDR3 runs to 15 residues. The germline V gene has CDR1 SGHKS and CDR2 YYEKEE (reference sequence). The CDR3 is CASSWDRPGANVLTF. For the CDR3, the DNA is TGTGCCAGCAGCTGGGACAGACCCGGGGCCAACGTCCTGACTTTC.

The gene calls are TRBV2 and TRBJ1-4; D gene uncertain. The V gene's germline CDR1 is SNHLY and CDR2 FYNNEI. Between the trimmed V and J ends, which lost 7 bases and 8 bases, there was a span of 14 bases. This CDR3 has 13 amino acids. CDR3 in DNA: TGTGCCAGCAAAGTCAGGCGCCAAGAAAAACTGTTTTTT. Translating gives CASKVRRQEKLFF.

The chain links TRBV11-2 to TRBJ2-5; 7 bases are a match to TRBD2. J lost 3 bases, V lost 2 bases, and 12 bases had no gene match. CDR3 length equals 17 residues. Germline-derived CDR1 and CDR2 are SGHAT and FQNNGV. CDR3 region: CASSLKATRGRKETQYF. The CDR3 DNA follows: TGTGCCAGCAGCTTAAAGGCTACGCGGGGGAGGAAAGAGACCCAGTACTTC.

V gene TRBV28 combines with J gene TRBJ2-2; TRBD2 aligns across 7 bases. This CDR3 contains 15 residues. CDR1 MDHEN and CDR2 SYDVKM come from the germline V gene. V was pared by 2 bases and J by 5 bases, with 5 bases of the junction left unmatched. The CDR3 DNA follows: TGTGCCAGCAGTTTAAAGAGGCGGGGGACCGGGGAGCTGTTTTTT. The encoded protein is CASSLKRRGTGELFF.

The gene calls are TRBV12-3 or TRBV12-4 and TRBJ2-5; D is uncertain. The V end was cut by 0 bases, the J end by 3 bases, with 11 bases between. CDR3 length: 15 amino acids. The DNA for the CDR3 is TGTGCCAGCAGTTTAGCGACCACTATCGAAGAGACCCAGTACTTC. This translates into CASSLATTIEETQYF.

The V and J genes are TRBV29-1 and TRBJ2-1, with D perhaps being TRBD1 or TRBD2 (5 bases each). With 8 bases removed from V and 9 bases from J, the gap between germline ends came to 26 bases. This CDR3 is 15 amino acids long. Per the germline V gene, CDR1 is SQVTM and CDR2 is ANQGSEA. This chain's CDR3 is CSLCRDGRPRGEQFF. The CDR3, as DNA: TGCAGCCTGTGTCGGGACGGACGGCCGAGGGGTGAGCAGTTCTTC.

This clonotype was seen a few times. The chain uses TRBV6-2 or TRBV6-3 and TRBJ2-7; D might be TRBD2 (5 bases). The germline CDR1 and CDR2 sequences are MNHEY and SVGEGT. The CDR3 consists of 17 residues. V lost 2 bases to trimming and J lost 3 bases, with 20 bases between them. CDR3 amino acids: CASSYPKDSTILYEQYF. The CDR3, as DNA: TGTGCCAGCAGTTACCCTAAGGACTCTACGATCCTCTACGAGCAGTACTTC.

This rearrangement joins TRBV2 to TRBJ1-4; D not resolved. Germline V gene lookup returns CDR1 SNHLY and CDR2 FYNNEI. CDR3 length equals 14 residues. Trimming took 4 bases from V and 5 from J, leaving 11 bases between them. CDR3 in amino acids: CASSAEPGNEKLFF. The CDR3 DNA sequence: TGTGCCAGCAGTGCGGAGCCAGGCAATGAAAAACTGTTTTTT.

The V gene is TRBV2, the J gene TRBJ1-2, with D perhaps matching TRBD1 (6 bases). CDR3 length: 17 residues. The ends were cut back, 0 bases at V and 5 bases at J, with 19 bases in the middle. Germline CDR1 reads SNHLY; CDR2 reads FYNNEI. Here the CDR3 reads CASSEARRAERGYGYTF. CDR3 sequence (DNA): TGTGCCAGCAGTGAAGCACGCAGGGCGGAGAGGGGGTATGGCTACACCTTC.

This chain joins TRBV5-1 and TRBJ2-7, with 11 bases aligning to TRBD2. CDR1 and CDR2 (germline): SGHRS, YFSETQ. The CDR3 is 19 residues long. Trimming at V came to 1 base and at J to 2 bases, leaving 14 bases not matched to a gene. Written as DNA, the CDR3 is TGCGCCAGCAGCTTGAAAGGACTAGCGGGTCACGGGATCCCCTACGAGCAGTACTTC. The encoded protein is CASSLKGLAGHGIPYEQYF. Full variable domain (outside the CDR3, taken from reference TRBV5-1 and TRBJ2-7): KAGVTQTPRYLIKTRGQQVTLSCSPISGHRSVSWYQQTPGQGLQFLFEYFSETQRNKGNFPGRFSGRQFSNSRSEMNVSTLELGDSALYLCASSLKGLAGHGIPYEQYFGPGTRLTVT.

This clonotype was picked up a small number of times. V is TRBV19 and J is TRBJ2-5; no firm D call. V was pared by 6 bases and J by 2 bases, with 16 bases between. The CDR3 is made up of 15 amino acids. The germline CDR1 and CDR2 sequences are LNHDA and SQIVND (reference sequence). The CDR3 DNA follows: TGTGCCAGTAGACCCCCAGGCACCAAACAAGAGACCCAGTACTTC. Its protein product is CASRPPGTKQETQYF.

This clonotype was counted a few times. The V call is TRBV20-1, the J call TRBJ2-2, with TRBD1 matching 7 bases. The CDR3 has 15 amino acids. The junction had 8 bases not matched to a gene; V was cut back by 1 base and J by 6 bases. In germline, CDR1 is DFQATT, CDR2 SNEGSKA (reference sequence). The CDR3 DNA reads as TGCAGTGCTAGAGGGACAGGCAAGGTCTCCGGGGAGCTGTTTTTT. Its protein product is CSARGTGKVSGELFF.

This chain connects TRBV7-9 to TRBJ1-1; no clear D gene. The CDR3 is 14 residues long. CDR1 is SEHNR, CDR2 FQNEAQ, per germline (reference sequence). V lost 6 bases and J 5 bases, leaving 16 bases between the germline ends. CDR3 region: CASSHVFKRTEAFF. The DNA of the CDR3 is TGTGCCAGCAGTCATGTCTTTAAGAGGACTGAAGCTTTCTTT.

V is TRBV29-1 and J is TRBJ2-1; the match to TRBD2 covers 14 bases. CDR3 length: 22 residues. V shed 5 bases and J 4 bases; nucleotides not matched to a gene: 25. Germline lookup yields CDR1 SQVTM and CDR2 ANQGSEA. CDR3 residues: CSVKRWGHPGLAGVSTYNEQFF. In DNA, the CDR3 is TGCAGCGTTAAAAGGTGGGGACACCCGGGACTAGCGGGAGTTAGTACGTACAATGAGCAGTTCTTC.

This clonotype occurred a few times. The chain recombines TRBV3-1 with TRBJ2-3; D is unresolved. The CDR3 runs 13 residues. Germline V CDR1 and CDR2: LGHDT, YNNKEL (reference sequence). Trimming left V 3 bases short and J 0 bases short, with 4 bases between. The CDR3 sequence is CASSQPSTDTQYF. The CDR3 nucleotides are TGTGCCAGCAGCCAGCCTAGCACAGATACGCAGTATTTT.

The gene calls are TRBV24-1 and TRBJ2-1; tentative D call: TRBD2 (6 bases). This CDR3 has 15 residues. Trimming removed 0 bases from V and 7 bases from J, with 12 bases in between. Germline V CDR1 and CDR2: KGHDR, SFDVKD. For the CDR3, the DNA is TGTGCCACCAGTGATTTGGTCGGGACTTCAAATGAGCAGTTCTTC. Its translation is CATSDLVGTSNEQFF.

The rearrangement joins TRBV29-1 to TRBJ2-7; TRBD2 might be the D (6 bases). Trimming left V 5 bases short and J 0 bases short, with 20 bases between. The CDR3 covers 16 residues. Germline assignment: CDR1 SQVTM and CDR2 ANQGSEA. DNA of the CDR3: TGCAGCGTTCGGCCCGGACCGGGGGTTCTCTCCTACGAGCAGTACTTC. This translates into CSVRPGPGVLSYEQYF.